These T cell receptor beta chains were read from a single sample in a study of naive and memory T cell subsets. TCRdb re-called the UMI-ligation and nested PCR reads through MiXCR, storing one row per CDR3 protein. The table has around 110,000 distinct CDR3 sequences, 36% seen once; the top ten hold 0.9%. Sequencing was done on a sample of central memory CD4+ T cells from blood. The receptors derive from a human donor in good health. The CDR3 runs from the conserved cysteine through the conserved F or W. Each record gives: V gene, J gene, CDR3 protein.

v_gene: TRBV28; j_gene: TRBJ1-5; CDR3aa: CASSFPGVGNQPQHF
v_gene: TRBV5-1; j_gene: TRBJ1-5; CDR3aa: CASSLGGQRNQPQHF
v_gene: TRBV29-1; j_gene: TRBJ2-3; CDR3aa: CSVEGYRGPDTQYF
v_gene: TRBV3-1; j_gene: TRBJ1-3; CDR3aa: CASSRTVTGSGNTIYF
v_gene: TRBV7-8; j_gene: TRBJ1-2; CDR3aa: CASSPLRDTYGYTF
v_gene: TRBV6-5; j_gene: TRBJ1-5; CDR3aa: CASSRWGGQPYNQPQHF
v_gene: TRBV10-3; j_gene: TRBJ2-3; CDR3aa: CATRALGSTDTQYF
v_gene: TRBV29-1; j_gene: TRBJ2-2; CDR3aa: CSTRTSSSTGELFF
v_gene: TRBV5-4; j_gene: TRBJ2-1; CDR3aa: CASSLGQGSSYNEQFF
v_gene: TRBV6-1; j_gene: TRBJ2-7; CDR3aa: CASSSGQPYEQYF
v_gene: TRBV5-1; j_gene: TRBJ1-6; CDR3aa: CASSLTTGSSYNSPLHF
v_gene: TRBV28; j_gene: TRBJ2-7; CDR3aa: CASSLGTTGRSLRDF
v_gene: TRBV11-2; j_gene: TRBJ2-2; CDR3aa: CASSLSGSTGELFF
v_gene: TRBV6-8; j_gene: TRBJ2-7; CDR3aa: CASMEFSSPYEQYF
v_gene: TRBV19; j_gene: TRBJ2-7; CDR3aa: CASSREFQGAYEQYF
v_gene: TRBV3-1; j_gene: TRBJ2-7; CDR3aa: CASSQGLVRYEQYF
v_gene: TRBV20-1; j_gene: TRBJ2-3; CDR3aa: CSASPGRGSTDTQYF
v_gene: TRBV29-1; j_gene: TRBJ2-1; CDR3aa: CSVDSLVVGNEQFF
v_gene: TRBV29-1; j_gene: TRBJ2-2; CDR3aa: CSVEAAGGLTGELFF
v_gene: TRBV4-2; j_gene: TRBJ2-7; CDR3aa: CASSQEQGPYEQYF
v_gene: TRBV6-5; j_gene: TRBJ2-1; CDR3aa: CASSNWGPMERRGGHNEQFF
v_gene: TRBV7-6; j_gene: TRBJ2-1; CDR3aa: CASSSIGLGAGMAEQFF
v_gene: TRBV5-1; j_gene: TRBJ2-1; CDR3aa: CASSWALAAINEQFF
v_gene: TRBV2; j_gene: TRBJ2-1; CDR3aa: CASSEISGVYNEQFF
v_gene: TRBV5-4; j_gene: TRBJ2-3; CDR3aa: CASSSGPSGDTQYF
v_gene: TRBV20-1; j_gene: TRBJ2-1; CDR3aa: CSARPETRLLFEQFF
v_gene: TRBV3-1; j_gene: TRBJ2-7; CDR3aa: CASSPGTGSSYEQYF
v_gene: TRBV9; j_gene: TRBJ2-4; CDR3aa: CASSVGPVLLAKNIQYF
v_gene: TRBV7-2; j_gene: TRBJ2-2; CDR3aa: CASSLRTSGRKVGELFF
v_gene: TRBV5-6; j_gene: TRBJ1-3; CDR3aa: CASSNYRDRGTIYF
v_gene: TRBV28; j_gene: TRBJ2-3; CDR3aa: CASRTPILAGLGADTQYF
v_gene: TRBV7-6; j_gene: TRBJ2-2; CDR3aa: CASSLILAGRGTGELFF
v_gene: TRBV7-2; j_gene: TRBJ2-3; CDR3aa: CASSLGGFPDTQYF
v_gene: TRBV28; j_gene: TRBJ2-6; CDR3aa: CASSRIPFISSDRFHSGANVLTF
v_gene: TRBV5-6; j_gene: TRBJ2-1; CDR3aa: CASSRLDNEQFF
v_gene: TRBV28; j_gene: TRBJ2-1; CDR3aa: CASSLGTVYEQFF
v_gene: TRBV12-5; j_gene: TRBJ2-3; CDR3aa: CASGFTGATDTQYF
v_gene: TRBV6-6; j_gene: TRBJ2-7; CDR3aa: CASTRGAGAYEQYF
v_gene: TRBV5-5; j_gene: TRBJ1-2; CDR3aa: CASRPRTGGIERNYGYTF
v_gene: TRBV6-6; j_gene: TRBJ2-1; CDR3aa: CASSPNLAGWPSGEQFF
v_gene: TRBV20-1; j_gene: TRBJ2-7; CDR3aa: CSARGTSGRISYEQYF